These 6 T cell receptor beta chains were sequenced from one sample in a study of blood T cell repertoires in COVID-19. Sequencing was performed with immunoSEQ multiplex PCR; in TCRdb, only in-frame clones are kept and a portion is missing. The sample carries about 44,000 clones, roughly nine tenths recorded once. Sequencing was performed on peripheral blood. These receptors originate from a woman of 80 years or more in a cohort sampled during active or convalescent COVID-19.

J is TRBJ2-5 and V is TRBV4-1; D may be TRBD1 (5 bases). The CDR3 totals 14 residues. V was cut by 0 bases and J by 5 bases, with 10 bases left in between. Germline V gene sequence: CDR1 MGHRA, CDR2 YSYEKL. The CDR3 DNA reads TGCGCCAGCAGCCAAGATTCAAAGGGGGAGACCCAGTACTTC. This codes for CASSQDSKGETQYF.

The rearrangement joins TRBV30 to TRBJ1-6, with a tentative D call TRBD1 (5 bases). Deletions cut 4 bases from V and 9 bases from J, with 16 bases between. The germline V gene encodes CDR1 GTSNPN and CDR2 SVGIG (reference sequence). The CDR3 totals 14 residues. For the CDR3, the DNA is TGTGCCTGGAATGACCTCAGGGCAGGTTCACCCCTCCACTTT. It yields the protein CAWNDLRAGSPLHF.

The gene calls are TRBV19 and TRBJ2-1, with TRBD1 as a possible D gene (6 bases). Trimming shortened V by 3 bases and J by 0 bases, and 15 bases separated the two germline ends. Germline V lookup: CDR1 LNHDA, CDR2 SQIVND (reference sequence). The CDR3 consists of 17 residues. The CDR3 DNA reads as TGTGCCAGTAGTATGTTACAGGGTCAAACCTCCTACAATGAGCAGTTCTTC. This translates into CASSMLQGQTSYNEQFF. The full variable domain, completed using reference TRBV19 and TRBJ2-1, is DGGITQSPKYLFRKEGQNVTLSCEQNLNHDAMYWYRQDPGQGLRLIYYSQIVNDFQKGDIAEGYSVSREKKESFPLTVTSAQKNPTAFYLCASSMLQGQTSYNEQFFGPGTRLTVL.

J is TRBJ2-7 and V is TRBV10-3, with 7 bases lining up with TRBD1. Per the germline V gene, CDR1 is ENHRY and CDR2 is SYGVKD. V lost 4 bases, J lost 6 bases, and 18 bases stayed unmatched. The CDR3 is made up of 17 amino acids. CDR3 region: CAISGYLGDRGPSEQYF. The CDR3 DNA follows: TGTGCCATCAGTGGTTATTTGGGGGACAGAGGTCCTAGCGAGCAGTACTTC.

The chain combines TRBV5-1 with TRBJ2-3; 8 bases match TRBD2. V lost 7 bases and J lost 1; bases outside the gene matches: 11. Germline assignment: CDR1 SGHRS and CDR2 YFSETQ. The CDR3 is 16 residues long. CDR3 coding DNA: TGCGCCAGCGGCTACCTGGCGGGGGGAGGCACAGATACGCAGTATTTT. This translates into CASGYLAGGGTDTQYF.

This rearrangement joins TRBV10-3 to TRBJ2-7; D remains ambiguous. Per germline, CDR1 ENHRY and CDR2 SYGVKD. V dropped 4 bases and J dropped 2 bases, with 6 bases sitting between them. The CDR3 contains 12 residues. The DNA for the CDR3 is TGTGCCATCAGTGGACTCACCTACGAGCAGTACTTC. Protein sequence: CAISGLTYEQYF.